This TCR beta chain was documented in a study of blood T cell repertoires in COVID-19. Study at large: Samples came from the United States, Italy and Spain, spanning acute and convalescent COVID-19. T cells, B-cell-depleted T cells, or PBMCs provided the cDNA or gDNA that served as material.

Original processing methods: Scientists estimated how many nucleated cells there were by amplifying reference gene primers. This table comes from immunoSEQ multiplex PCR, and its TCRdb copy is limited to in-frame clones, with some not included. For V, J and clone size, that table is used; D and trimming come from the DNA. The table lists 190,000 or so clones, 87% of them singletons, with about 6.2% in the top ten. Trimming pared 2 bases from V and 3 bases from J, leaving 14 bases between. The CDR3 has 16 amino acids. Germline lookup yields CDR1 LNHDA and CDR2 SQIVND (reference sequence). The sequence came from a man between 60 and 70 years old who had recovered from COVID-19. The sample taken for sequencing was peripheral blood. V gene TRBV19 combines with J gene TRBJ2-4, with no clear D. The DNA of the CDR3 is TGTGCCAGTAGTATACCTGATGTGAGAGGCAAAAACATTCAGTACTTC. It codes for CASSIPDVRGKNIQYF.